These 14 T cell receptor beta chains were all obtained from the same sample, sequenced in a study of glioma-infiltrating T cells (TCRdb year 2016). Reads for this sample came from an Illumina MiSeq. TCR alpha and beta CDR3 regions were amplified with the iRepertoire nested amplicon-rescue multiplex PCR (arm-PCR) platform from RNA. TCRdb trimmed the raw reads at Q25, called clones with MiXCR and kept productive beta chains. Records with the same CDR3 protein are collapsed into one entry carrying the most frequent genes and DNA. This sample has 300,000 to 450,000 distinct CDR3 sequences in its table, and 41% of those were observed once. The ten most abundant clones make up around 13% of the sample. Sequencing was done on a sample of glioma tissue, nonneoplastic brain tissue, or PBMCs (not recorded which). Every receptor here comes from a human donor with low-grade glioma or glioblastoma, undergoing nonglioma brain surgery, or in good health (not recorded which).

This clonotype was counted at least ten times. This rearrangement joins TRBV20-1 to TRBJ1-5; no firm D call. In germline, CDR1 is DFQATT, CDR2 SNEGSKA (reference sequence). The ends were cut back, 5 bases at V and 5 bases at J, with 16 bases in the middle. The CDR3 is 14 amino acids. In DNA form, the CDR3 reads TGCAGTGCTGGTCCGTTTCAGTCGGATCAGCCCCAGCATTTT. Encoded protein: CSAGPFQSDQPQHF.

In this sample, this clonotype turned up a few times. V gene TRBV20-1 combines with J gene TRBJ2-2; 8 positions match TRBD2. From germline, CDR1 is DFQATT and CDR2 SNEGSKA (reference sequence). This CDR3 region has 16 residues. V gave up 0 bases and J gave up 4 bases; unmatched junction bases: 7. CDR3 sequence: CSARDGASGFTGELFF. The CDR3 DNA sequence: TGCAGTGCTAGAGATGGGGCTAGCGGGTTCACCGGGGAGCTGTTTTTT.

V and J are TRBV6-2 or TRBV6-3 and TRBJ2-2, with TRBD1 identical over 9 bases. Losses at the gene ends were 6 bases for V and 4 bases for J; bases not matched to a gene: 6. Germline assignment: CDR1 MNHEY and CDR2 SVGEGT. The CDR3 sequence is 15 residues long. CDR3 DNA sequence: TGTGCCAGCAGATACAACAGGGGGCGCACCGGGGAGCTGTTTTTT. This translates into CASRYNRGRTGELFF.

With regard to this clonotype: A much larger clonotype is one base distant, so this may be a read error. V gene TRBV28 combines with J gene TRBJ1-3, with D possibly being TRBD1 (5 bases). CDR1 is MDHEN and CDR2 is SYDVKM in the germline V gene. This CDR3 region has 16 residues. CDR3 loop: CASSLFREDSRNTIYF. As DNA, the CDR3 is TGTGCCAGCAGTTTATTCAGGGAGGACTCTAGAAACACCATATATTTT.

The J gene is TRBJ1-3, the V gene TRBV19; unclear D gene. This CDR3 is built from 15 residues. V lost 10 bases and J 0 bases, leaving 16 bases between the germline ends. The germline V gene has CDR1 LNHDA and CDR2 SQIVND (reference sequence). The CDR3 DNA follows: TGTGCCACCCGCGAATGCACTAGCTCTGGAAACACCATATATTTT. This translates into CATRECTSSGNTIYF.

The rearrangement joins TRBV6-1 to TRBJ2-3; TRBD2 agrees at 8 bases. With V trimmed by 5 bases and J by 2 bases, 6 bases remained unmatched. The CDR3 extends over 15 amino acids. Germline V gene data show CDR1 as MNHNS and CDR2 as SASEGT. The CDR3 nucleotides read TGTGCCAGCAGTAGAAGCGGGAGCCCCACAGATACGCAGTATTTT. This translates into CASSRSGSPTDTQYF.

Regarding this clonotype: The junction shows a germline mismatch at one end, possibly a read error. The chain uses TRBV28 and TRBJ2-1; 9 bases are shared with TRBD2. This CDR3 spans 17 amino acids. Germline V lookup: CDR1 MDHEN, CDR2 SYDVKM. For the CDR3, the DNA is TGTGCCGGCAGTCCACTTAGCGGGAGTCCCCATTACGGTGAGCAGTTCTTC. Translated: CAGSPLSGSPHYGEQFF.

The chain carries TRBV6-1 and TRBJ1-4, with a tentative D call TRBD1 (6 bases). Germline V gene lookup returns CDR1 MNHNS and CDR2 SASEGT. The CDR3 consists of 14 residues. V was shortened by 6 bases and J by 5 bases, with 13 bases between the two germline ends. Here the CDR3 reads CASSPQGMNEKLFF. In nucleotides, the CDR3 is TGTGCCAGCAGCCCTCAGGGGATGAATGAAAAACTGTTTTTT.

The V call is TRBV6-2 or TRBV6-3, the J call TRBJ2-1, with TRBD2 identical over 11 bases. The length of the CDR3 is 16 residues. CDR1 is MNHEY, CDR2 SVGEGT, per germline. V trimming: 3 bases; J trimming: 4 bases; junction bases outside the gene matches: 5. This CDR3 is CASSYTGTSGYNEQFF. CDR3 sequence (DNA): TGTGCCAGCAGTTATACCGGGACTAGCGGATACAATGAGCAGTTCTTC.

This chain links TRBV6-1 with TRBJ2-1; 8 positions match TRBD2. CDR1 and CDR2 (germline): MNHNS, SASEGT. The J segment lost 2 bases and the V segment lost 7 bases, leaving 13 bases of the junction unmatched. The CDR3 totals 17 residues. Here the CDR3 reads CASIQAGAIGAYNEQFF. The CDR3 DNA follows: TGTGCCAGCATTCAAGCGGGAGCAATCGGGGCCTACAATGAGCAGTTCTTC.

This clonotype showed up just once. A single base separates this from a much larger clone, so it may be a read error. The chain combines TRBV27 with TRBJ2-7; 11 nucleotides line up with TRBD2. The CDR3 runs 15 residues. Germline CDR1 is MNHEY and CDR2 is SMNVEV (reference sequence). The CDR3: CASSLSSGRFYEQCF. In DNA, the CDR3 is TGTGCCAGCAGTCTCTCTAGCGGGAGGTTCTACGAGCAGTGCTTC.

The sample holds a few counts of this clonotype. J is TRBJ2-1 and V is TRBV6-1, with 12 bases lining up with TRBD2. V lost 4 bases, J lost 7 bases, and 5 bases stayed unmatched. Germline CDR1 MNHNS, CDR2 SASEGT. This CDR3 contains 15 residues. Here the CDR3 reads CASSARLAGVNEQFF. Here the CDR3 DNA reads TGTGCCAGCAGTGCCCGACTAGCGGGAGTTAATGAGCAGTTCTTC.

This clonotype turned up a few times. The J gene is TRBJ2-3, the V gene TRBV5-1; D call uncertain. Per germline, CDR1 SGHRS and CDR2 YFSETQ. This CDR3 contains 14 residues. Trimming cost V 4 bases and J 4 bases, with 13 bases left between them. The CDR3 loop reads CASSAWVGADTQYF. The CDR3 DNA reads TGCGCCAGCAGCGCCTGGGTTGGTGCAGATACGCAGTATTTT.

Many counts were recorded for this clonotype. The V call is TRBV27, the J call TRBJ2-7; no definite D call. The CDR3 has 14 amino acids. The V end was cut by 1 base, the J end by 1 base, with 8 bases between. Germline V gene data show CDR1 as MNHEY and CDR2 as SMNVEV (reference sequence). CDR3 loop: CASSLYWGSYEQYF. CDR3 DNA: TGTGCCAGCAGTTTATATTGGGGTTCCTACGAGCAGTACTTC.